The source of this TCR beta chain is a study of blood T cell repertoires in COVID-19. This clone was seen only a few times. Clones were read by immunoSEQ multiplex PCR, and TCRdb kept only the in-frame ones, dropping some. The table includes almost 350,000 clones, over 85% detected once. Losses at the gene ends were 1 base for V and 8 bases for J; bases not matched to a gene: 5. Germline CDR1 and CDR2: SGHTA and FQGNSA. The CDR3 sequence is 15 residues long. The chain combines TRBV7-2 with TRBJ1-4, with TRBD1 identical over 9 bases. The sequencing sample was made of peripheral blood. This clonotype was obtained from a woman aged 55-75 years with COVID-19, enrolled during active disease. The DNA of the CDR3 is TGTGCCAGCAGCTTAGGGGACAGGGTTGGAGAAAAACTGTTTTTT. This sequence encodes CASSLGDRVGEKLFF.